The T cell receptor beta chain described here comes from a study of control samples from healthy donors and cancer patients (dated by TCRdb to about 2020). Libraries were made using the immunoSEQ multiplex PCR assay. TCRdb's version of the immuneACCESS table is confined to in-frame rearrangements and falls short of the full clone set. An unresolved V gene accounts for under half of the shortfall where checked; the remainder is of unknown origin. This sample comprises approximately 150,000 clones, 94% of them detected only once. The ten top clones hold 13% of the sample. In the case of this clone: Its cognate antigen has yet to be identified. No base qualities exist here, and no much larger clone lies one base off it.

The sample taken for sequencing was blood. The TCR was taken from a middle-aged man in good health.

The bases read TGCAGCGTACACCCGGACGGCACAGATACGCAGTATTTT. Its protein product is CSVHPDGTDTQYF. The rearranged chain carries TRBV29-1 and TRBJ2-3, with no confident D gene call. The CDR3 contains 13 residues, cysteine and phenylalanine counted. The DNA shown is the 39-base CDR3, in frame from base 1. CDR1 and CDR2, per the germline V gene, are SQVTM and ANQGSEA. The trim is 6 bases for V and 1 base for J, with a gap of 11 bases between the germline ends.